This T cell receptor beta chain was observed in a study of T cell repertoires in cytomegalovirus infection. Study-level background: From public TCR beta signatures came an indication of both CMV infection and matching HLA type.

Study findings and constraints: The ex vivo response was dominated by HLA-C-restricted CMV-specific TCR beta clonotypes. The study identified carriers of CMV plus the relevant HLA from cumulative public TCR beta family frequency.

The CDR3 contains 13 residues. Looked up from germline, CDR1 is MNHEY and CDR2 is SMNVEV (reference sequence). V was pared by 4 bases and J by 7 bases, with 4 bases of the junction left unmatched. Ten or more counts support this clonotype. Its antigen is as yet unknown. Via MiXCR, TCRdb re-called the reads, giving one row per CDR3 protein. This sample has about 920,000 distinct CDR3 sequences, with approximately 31% found just once. The sample consisted of cultured CD8+ T cells from PBMCs, taken from culture after CMV antigen stimulation. This chain links TRBV27 with TRBJ2-7, with TRBD2 matching over 10 bases. The sequence came from a human donor in good health (CMV status not recorded). Some clones in this sample may be carry-over from other donors' samples. CDR3 protein: CASSSAGGREQYV. The CDR3 DNA sequence: TGTGCCAGCAGTTCAGCGGGGGGGCGGGAGCAGTACGTC.